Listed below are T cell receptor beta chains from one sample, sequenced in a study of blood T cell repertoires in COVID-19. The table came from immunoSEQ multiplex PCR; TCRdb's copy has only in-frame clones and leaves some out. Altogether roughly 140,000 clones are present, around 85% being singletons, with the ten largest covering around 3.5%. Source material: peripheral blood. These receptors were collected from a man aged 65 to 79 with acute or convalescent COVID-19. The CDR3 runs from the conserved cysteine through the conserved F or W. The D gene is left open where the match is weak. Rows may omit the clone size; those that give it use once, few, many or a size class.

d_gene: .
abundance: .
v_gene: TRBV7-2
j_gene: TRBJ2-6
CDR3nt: TGTGCCAGCAGCAAGCGACGAGTTACCTCTGGGGCCAACGTCCTGACTTTC
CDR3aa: CASSKRRVTSGANVLTF

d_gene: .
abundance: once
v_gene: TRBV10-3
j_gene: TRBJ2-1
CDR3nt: TGTGCCATCAGTGAGTCGACCGGCACCCAGGGGCAGTTCTTC
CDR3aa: CAISESTGTQGQFF

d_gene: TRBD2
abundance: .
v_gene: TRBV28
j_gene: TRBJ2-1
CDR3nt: TGTGCCAGCAGTCAAACTAGCGGGAGGGCCTACAATGAGCAGTTCTTC
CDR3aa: CASSQTSGRAYNEQFF

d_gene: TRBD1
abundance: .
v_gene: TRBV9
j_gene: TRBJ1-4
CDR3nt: TGTGCCAGCAGCGTGGGGACAGTTCCTAATGAAAAACTGTTTTTT
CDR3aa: CASSVGTVPNEKLFF

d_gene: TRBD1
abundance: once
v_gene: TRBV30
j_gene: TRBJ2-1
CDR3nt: TGTGCCTGGAGTGAGGGGACAGGGGCTTATTCCGGCTCCTACAATGAGCAGTTCTTC
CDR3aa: CAWSEGTGAYSGSYNEQFF

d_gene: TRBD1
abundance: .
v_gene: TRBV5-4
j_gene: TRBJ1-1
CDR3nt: TGTGCCAGCAGCAAATGGACAGGGCCCACTGAAGCTTTCTTT
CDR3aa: CASSKWTGPTEAFF

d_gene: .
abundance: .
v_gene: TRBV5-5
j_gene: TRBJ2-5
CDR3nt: TGTGCCAGCAGCCCTCTAGCAACCCAAGAGACCCAGTACTTC
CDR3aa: CASSPLATQETQYF

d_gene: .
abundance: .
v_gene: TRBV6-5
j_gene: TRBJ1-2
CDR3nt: TGTGCCAGCAGTCCCCGGGGGGGTATCTATGGCTACACCTTC
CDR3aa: CASSPRGGIYGYTF

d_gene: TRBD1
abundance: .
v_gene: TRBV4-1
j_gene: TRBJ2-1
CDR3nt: TGCGCCAGCAGCCATCCAAGGACAGGGTTTAATGAGCAGTTCTTC
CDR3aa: CASSHPRTGFNEQFF

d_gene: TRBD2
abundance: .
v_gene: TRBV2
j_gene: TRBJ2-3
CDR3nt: TGTGCCAGCAAAGGACTAGCGGCTAGCACAGATACGCAGTATTTT
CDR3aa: CASKGLAASTDTQYF

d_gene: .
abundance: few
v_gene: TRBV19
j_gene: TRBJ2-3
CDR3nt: TGTGCCAGTAGTCAGGCGACCACAGATACGCAGTATTTT
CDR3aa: CASSQATTDTQYF